What follows describes a single T cell receptor beta chain. It lacks a known antigen. Base qualities are not provided; no much larger clone lies one nucleotide away. The data belong to a study (dated by TCRdb to the mid-2010s). The library was produced with RT-PCR. The listed sequencing device is Illumina MiSeq. The public reads were reanalyzed by TCRdb: fastp trimming at Q25, MiXCR alignment, in-frame beta chains only. Every CDR3 protein is listed once, alongside the most common genes and DNA of its rows. The sample table lists 550,000 to 750,000 distinct CDR3 sequences, approximately 15% of them with a count of one. The ten top clones hold around 3.3% of the sample. CDR1 and CDR2, looked up from the germline V gene, are MDHEN and SYDVKM. The CDR3, cysteine through phenylalanine, is 13 amino acids long. CDR3 DNA only is kept here, 39 bases in frame from base 1. The germline ends are 14 bases apart after V is trimmed by 6 bases and J by 5 bases.

Sequenced sample: memory CD4+ T cells from blood. The TCR was taken from a female donor in good health, serving as a healthy control. The chain links TRBV28 with TRBJ2-7; possibly the D gene is TRBD1, per 5 matching bases. The sequenced DNA is TGTGCCAGCAGGCTCCAGGGTTCCCACGAGCAGTACTTC. The resulting protein is CASRLQGSHEQYF.